This T cell receptor (beta chain) was identified in a study of blood T cell repertoires in COVID-19. Clones were read by immunoSEQ multiplex PCR, and TCRdb kept only the in-frame ones, dropping some. Among 200,000 to 250,000 clones, roughly four fifths were seen once, and the ten largest hold approximately 1.3%. This CDR3 is built from 19 residues. Germline V CDR1 and CDR2: SGHTA, FQGTGA. V gave up 5 bases and J gave up 3 bases, with 23 bases separating them. This receptor was taken from a woman in her thirties or forties with acute COVID-19. The chain uses TRBV7-3 and TRBJ2-6; a possible D gene is TRBD1 (6 bases). The sequenced sample consisted of PBMCs or T cells enriched from blood (not recorded which). DNA of the CDR3: TGTGCCAGCAGCCTTTCCTATGAAACAGGGTCGAGTGGGGCCAACGTCCTGACTTTC. Its protein is CASSLSYETGSSGANVLTF.